This TCR beta chain was recorded in a study of blood T cells in healthy people across ages. Points from the study as a whole: More naive CD4+ cells and higher diversity were found in long-lived than in aged donors. Age showed a roughly linear inverse relationship with TCR beta diversity per million T cells. Naive T cell percentage showed a strong correlation with the diversity of TCR beta.

The ends lost 3 bases at V and 0 bases at J; junction bases unmatched: 3. This CDR3 spans 14 amino acids. Germline V CDR1 and CDR2: DFQATT, SNEGSKA (reference sequence). This clonotype was counted between two and nine times. Its antigen is not identified. Combining a sample-barcoded 5' primer with a J-beta primer mix, a second PCR ran for roughly 6 to 12 cycles. MiXCR, run by TCRdb on the 5' RACE reads, gives a single entry per CDR3 protein. The top ten hold 20% to 30% of the sample, which has hundreds of thousands of distinct CDR3 sequences, roughly 50% seen once. The TCR comes from a man aged 35 to 55 in good health. The rearrangement uses TRBV20-1 and TRBJ2-3; 7 nucleotides agree with TRBD2. The sample comprised blood. The CDR3 reads CSASRAGSTDTQYF. The CDR3 region has the DNA TGCAGTGCTAGTCGAGCGGGAAGCACAGATACGCAGTATTTT.